This T cell receptor (beta chain) stems from a study of blood T cell repertoires in COVID-19. Profiling relied on immunoSEQ multiplex PCR, and the TCRdb table lists in-frame clones only, not all of them. Of 150,000 to 200,000 clones in the sample, around 82% were seen once. CDR3 length: 14 residues. Trimming removed 6 bases from V and 5 bases from J; junction bases left unmatched: 8. The germline V gene has CDR1 SGHTA and CDR2 FQGNSA. The sequence derives from a woman between 40 and 50 years old with COVID-19, enrolled during active disease. The genes are TRBV7-2 and TRBJ2-7; 9 bases are shared with TRBD1. Source material: peripheral blood. The CDR3 DNA reads as TGTGCCAGCAGTTTACAGGGGGCGCCTAACGAGCAGTACTTC. Encoded protein: CASSLQGAPNEQYF.